A selection of T cell receptor beta chains follows, all from one sample in a study of T cell responses to AZD1222 COVID-19 vaccine. Sequenced by immunoSEQ multiplex PCR; TCRdb stores in-frame clones only, minus some. The sample lists 90,000 to 130,000 clones, nearly 90% occurring once. The sequencing used peripheral blood, collected on day 0 of AZD1222 vaccination. These receptor sequences come from an adult in good health. The CDR3 runs from the conserved cysteine through the conserved F or W. D genes are given only for firm matches. Expanded clones are given a class, and other clones once, few, many or no size at all.

v_call	d_call	j_call	clone_size	cdr3_aa	cdr3_nt
TRBV7-2	-	TRBJ1-5	-	CASSLAGSRGYSNQPQHF	TGTGCCAGCAGCTTAGCTGGCAGCAGGGGATATAGCAATCAGCCCCAGCATTTT
TRBV11-3	-	TRBJ2-2	many	CASSSDRNAGELFF	TGTGCCAGCAGCTCCGACAGAAACGCCGGGGAGCTGTTTTTT
TRBV6-5	-	TRBJ1-6	-	CASVKEGGNSPLHF	TGTGCCAGCGTAAAGGAGGGCGGGAATTCACCCCTCCACTTT
TRBV6-6	TRBD1	TRBJ1-1	-	CASSSTPGTGGTEAFF	TGTGCCAGCAGTTCTACCCCCGGGACAGGGGGCACTGAAGCTTTCTTT
TRBV3-1/TRBV3-2	-	TRBJ2-3	-	CASSAGRRGTDTQYF	TGTGCCAGCAGCGCCGGCAGGAGGGGCACAGATACGCAGTATTTT
TRBV13	-	TRBJ1-6	-	CASSLGLERGLNSPLHF	TGTGCCAGCAGCCTTGGACTCGAAAGAGGCTTAAATTCACCCCTCCACTTT
TRBV5-5	TRBD1	TRBJ1-5	-	CANSLEAGGSAQPQHF	TGTGCCAACAGCTTGGAGGCAGGGGGCTCTGCTCAGCCCCAGCATTTT
TRBV7-2	TRBD2	TRBJ2-1	once	CASSHRPGLAGHEQFF	TGTGCCAGCAGCCACAGGCCGGGACTAGCGGGACATGAGCAGTTCTTC
TRBV6-5	-	TRBJ2-3	-	CASSRQLATDTQYF	TGTGCCAGCAGTAGACAGCTAGCCACAGATACGCAGTATTTT
TRBV27	TRBD1	TRBJ2-7	-	CASSRRQGRYEQYF	TGTGCCAGCAGTCGGCGACAGGGACGATACGAGCAGTACTTC
TRBV25-1	-	TRBJ1-5	-	CASSEGGLGNQPQHF	TGTGCCAGCAGTGAAGGAGGGTTGGGCAATCAGCCCCAGCATTTT
TRBV19	-	TRBJ2-2	few	CASSKRAGVTGELFF	TGTGCCAGTAGTAAGCGGGCAGGTGTCACCGGGGAGCTGTTTTTT
TRBV6-5	-	TRBJ2-7	-	CATSTENYEQYF	TGTGCCACCTCGACTGAGAACTACGAGCAGTACTTC
TRBV18	-	TRBJ2-1	-	CASSPERYNEQFF	TGTGCCAGCTCACCTGAGCGGTACAATGAGCAGTTCTTC
TRBV28	TRBD1	TRBJ1-5	-	CASSLKGTERPYQPQHF	TGTGCCAGCAGTTTAAAAGGGACAGAGCGCCCTTATCAGCCCCAGCATTTT
TRBV13	TRBD1	TRBJ1-3	-	CASSLRGGFGNTIYF	TGTGCCAGCAGCTTGAGAGGGGGCTTTGGAAACACCATATATTTT
TRBV7-2	TRBD2	TRBJ2-7	-	CASSLALAGDGYEQYF	TGTGCCAGCAGCTTAGCGCTAGCGGGGGACGGCTACGAGCAGTACTTC
TRBV28	TRBD1	TRBJ2-1	-	CASRPPGGYNEQFF	TGTGCCAGCAGACCCCCAGGGGGTTACAATGAGCAGTTCTTC
TRBV14	-	TRBJ1-2	-	CASSQDLAPGYGYTF	TGTGCCAGCAGCCAAGATCTGGCCCCTGGCTATGGCTACACCTTC
TRBV7-6	-	TRBJ2-6	-	CASSLERGRPSGANVLTF	TGTGCCAGCAGCTTAGAAAGAGGAAGGCCGTCTGGGGCCAACGTCCTGACTTTC
TRBV5-1	-	TRBJ1-1	-	CASSPEIGSGHTEAFF	TGCGCCAGCAGCCCAGAGATTGGTTCGGGGCACACTGAAGCTTTCTTT
TRBV5-1	TRBD1	TRBJ2-7	-	CASSVRQGDGEQYF	TGCGCCAGCAGCGTTCGACAGGGGGATGGGGAGCAGTACTTC
TRBV18	-	TRBJ2-5	-	CASSQSPQETQYF	TGTGCCAGCTCACAGAGCCCCCAAGAGACCCAGTACTTC
TRBV29-1	TRBD1	TRBJ1-3	-	CSVTWTGGNTIYF	TGCAGCGTGACCTGGACAGGGGGAAACACCATATATTTT
TRBV18	-	TRBJ1-3	-	CASSPEVANGNTIYF	TGTGCCAGCTCACCGGAGGTGGCTAACGGAAACACCATATATTTT
TRBV28	-	TRBJ2-7	-	CASSSRWGPYEQYF	TGTGCCAGCAGTTCGAGGTGGGGCCCCTACGAGCAGTACTTC
TRBV20-1	-	TRBJ2-1	-	CSARDGTEQFF	TGCAGTGCTAGAGATGGGACCGAGCAGTTCTTC
TRBV2	-	TRBJ1-2	-	CASSAGINYGYTF	TGTGCCAGCAGTGCGGGGATAAACTATGGCTACACCTTC
TRBV7-6	-	TRBJ2-3	once	CASSYTITDTQYF	TGTGCCAGCAGCTACACCATAACGGATACGCAGTATTTT
TRBV28	-	TRBJ1-1	once	CASFPPGGGPTEAFF	TGTGCCAGCTTCCCCCCGGGGGGGGGCCCCACTGAAGCTTTCTTT
TRBV28	TRBD1	TRBJ1-5	-	CASSLQGAGNQPQHF	TGTGCCAGCAGCCTACAGGGGGCTGGCAATCAGCCCCAGCATTTT
TRBV5-1	TRBD2	TRBJ2-2	-	CASSALAGGDTGELFF	TGCGCCAGCAGCGCACTAGCGGGAGGTGACACCGGGGAGCTGTTTTTT
TRBV14	-	TRBJ2-5	-	CASSHGVLAAQYF	TGTGCCAGCAGCCACGGCGTCTTGGCGGCCCAGTACTTC
TRBV6-5	-	TRBJ1-4	once	CASSYSQGEKLFF	TGTGCCAGCAGTTACTCACAGGGCGAAAAACTGTTTTTT
TRBV28	-	TRBJ1-1	-	CASSPHVLNTEAFF	TGTGCCAGCAGCCCCCATGTACTGAACACTGAAGCTTTCTTT
TRBV9	TRBD2	TRBJ2-3	few	CASSRETKLAGGPHTQYF	TGTGCCAGCAGCCGCGAGACCAAACTAGCGGGAGGGCCCCATACGCAGTATTTT
TRBV5-6	-	TRBJ2-7	-	CASSFPGTDSYEQYF	TGTGCCAGCAGCTTTCCGGGGACGGACTCCTACGAGCAGTACTTC
TRBV9	TRBD1	TRBJ1-6	-	CASSQRTGDSPLHF	TGTGCCAGCAGCCAGCGGACAGGGGACTCACCCCTCCACTTT
TRBV11-2	-	TRBJ2-7	-	CASRPAPSFLALHYEQYF	TGTGCCAGCAGGCCCGCACCCAGTTTCCTAGCGTTACACTACGAGCAGTACTTC
TRBV5-4	-	TRBJ1-6	-	CASSLVLSSYNSPLHF	TGTGCCAGCAGCTTGGTACTAAGCTCCTATAATTCACCCCTCCACTTT
TRBV15	-	TRBJ1-5	-	CATSRAGPREPQHF	TGTGCCACCAGCAGAGCAGGGCCAAGGGAGCCCCAGCATTTT
TRBV5-1	-	TRBJ2-1	-	CASSLDLGVSYNEQFF	TGCGCCAGCAGCTTGGACTTGGGGGTCTCCTACAATGAGCAGTTCTTC
TRBV3-1/TRBV3-2	TRBD1	TRBJ2-7	once	CASSQALGQGSYEQYF	TGTGCCAGCAGCCAAGCTCTCGGACAGGGTTCCTACGAGCAGTACTTC
TRBV3-1/TRBV3-2	TRBD1	TRBJ1-4	-	CASSQLGTGGEKLFF	TGTGCCAGCAGCCAACTCGGGACAGGGGGTGAAAAACTGTTTTTT
TRBV15	-	TRBJ1-5	once	CATSLLAGQPQHF	TGTGCCACCAGCTTGCTAGCTGGGCAGCCCCAGCATTTT
TRBV12-3/TRBV12-4	-	TRBJ1-2	-	CASSPGQFGYTF	TGTGCCAGCAGTCCCGGACAGTTTGGCTACACCTTC
TRBV3-1/TRBV3-2	TRBD2	TRBJ2-7	-	CASSHAYSSGGVYEQYF	TGTGCCAGCAGCCACGCGTACTCTAGCGGGGGCGTCTACGAGCAGTACTTC
TRBV11-3	-	TRBJ1-1	-	CASSFQENTEAFF	TGTGCCAGCAGCTTCCAGGAGAACACTGAAGCTTTCTTT
TRBV28	-	TRBJ1-3	once	CASSVGKGNTIYF	TGTGCCAGCAGTGTGGGGAAAGGAAACACCATATATTTT
TRBV19	TRBD1	TRBJ1-2	-	CASSIEGGQGKVGTF	TGTGCCAGTAGTATCGAAGGGGGACAGGGCAAAGTCGGCACCTTC
TRBV3-1/TRBV3-2	TRBD1	TRBJ2-1	-	CASSELPGQGNDEQFF	TGTGCCAGCAGCGAACTTCCGGGACAGGGAAACGATGAGCAGTTCTTC
TRBV18	-	TRBJ1-3	-	CASSPRRTASSGNTIYF	TGTGCCAGCTCACCACGCCGGACAGCCAGCTCTGGAAACACCATATATTTT
TRBV5-4	-	TRBJ2-7	-	CASSLEGSGLREQYF	TGTGCCAGCAGCTTGGAGGGGAGTGGTCTGCGGGAGCAGTACTTC